This record covers a single T cell receptor (beta chain). This clone's antigen is unknown. The record has no base qualities; no much larger clone is one base away. The donors were healthy, HIV-negative adults who had no recently reported acute infections or vaccinations. Only Caucasian adults living in Nashville, Tennessee, USA were represented among the donors. The CD8 memory samples were a combination of magnetically selected CD45RO+ cells and CCR7-negative CD45RA+ effector memory (TemRA) cells. After blood collection by leukapheresis, PBMCs were isolated using Ficoll-Histopaque density gradient centrifugation and then cryopreserved in the vapor phase of liquid nitrogen. Purity and quantity of every magnetically sorted T cell population were checked by analytical flow cytometry. Genomic DNA was isolated from every sorted fraction and measured by UV absorbance on a Nanodrop 2000c. This sample is drawn from a study of shared clonotypes between healthy human individuals (dated by TCRdb to 2018 to 2021). Regarding the complete study: Three men and a couple of women, aged 18 to 49 years, made up the cohort. Libraries were prepared and TCR repertoires were sequenced by different laboratories using diverse techniques, in order to increase sequencing depth and limit assay-specific biases. For each donor, three plates each were used for CD4 naive and CD4 memory, two plates were used for CD8 naive, and one plate was used for CD8 memory. Each donor's leukapheresis produced roughly between roughly 0.85 and 10 billion PBMCs. To estimate repertoire size and how much clonotype sharing occurs between individuals, the study deeply sequenced the blood TCR repertoires of roughly 5 healthy adults.

Broader findings and caveats from the paper: Pairwise subsampling indicated that sequencing depth was expected to affect the degree of clonotype sharing among donors. Rarefaction of sorted-subset datasets indicated incomplete sequencing despite the large sequencing depth. Sampling was restricted to blood, and TCR repertoires in tissue are likely to differ from TCR repertoires in blood. Naive subsets generally had larger estimated clonotype richness than memory subsets. Compared with non-shared clonotypes, the clonotypes found in all four sorted-subset donors had higher generation probabilities. Sharing across a few donors was observed for approximately 5% of naive CD4, over 3% of naive CD8, 2% to 2.5% of memory CD4, and around 0.4% of memory CD8 clonotypes. Because the study included only a small number of donors, the genetic and exposure-history diversity represented was limited.

The germline V gene provides CDR1 MDHEN and CDR2 SYDVKM. The CDR3 measures 17 amino acids from cysteine to phenylalanine. CDR3 DNA is the only sequence kept; it has 51 bases, read in frame from the first base. Clipping removes 4 bases from V and 2 bases from J, with 11 as the unmatched junction base count. Using the deep immunoSEQ assay, multiplex PCR amplified TCR CDR3 regions from genomic DNA. Extracted genomic DNA from each cell subset was spread evenly across all wells of several immunoSEQ 96-well plates, with each plate serving as a replicate. For sorted subsets, about 200 ng genomic DNA, equal to some 30,000 T cell genomes, was loaded into each replicate PCR. Purified libraries were measured with a Qubit 3.0 fluorometer, size-checked on a Bioanalyzer 2100, and measured again with the KAPA Library Quantification kit. Every immunoSEQ 96-well plate was sequenced on a dedicated single-read 150-cycle Illumina NextSeq 550 flow cell. From the authors' description of their analysis: Because the immunoSEQ output included only junctional sequences and no quality scores, the filtering could not be the same as the filtering used for full-length reads. Sequences were annotated with PyIR, a Python wrapper for IgBLAST v1.9, and V/J genes and CDR3 were assigned using IMGT germline references. Any read was removed if the V/J assignment was weak (E-value above 1e-6), the CDR3 was missing, or the read contained stop codons, out-of-frame junctions, or ambiguous translated residues. A V3J clonotype was defined by an identical inferred V gene, J gene, and CDR3 amino acid sequence. Percentage overlap between repertoires was calculated by dividing the number of shared unique clonotypes by the size of the smaller repertoire. RTK rarefaction, the Chao1 estimator, and Recon v2.1 estimates of unobserved clonotypes were used to assess repertoire richness. For all TCRbeta clonotypes obtained by the gDNA method from several donors, generation probabilities were computed with OLGA. TCRdb's version of the immuneACCESS table is confined to in-frame rearrangements and falls short of the full clone set. An unresolved V gene accounts for under half of the shortfall where checked; the remainder is of unknown origin. Clonal size and the V and J genes are those of that table, whereas D and trimming came from the DNA. The sample has about 330,000 clones on record, roughly 91% of them singletons. Around 15% of the sample rests with the top ten.

Source material: memory CD8+ T cells sorted from blood. In the paper's terms, the cell subset or site label means: CD45RO+ cells pooled with CCR7-negative TemRA cells. The sequence came from a man aged 18 to 29 in good health. The V and J segments used are TRBV28 and TRBJ2-5; 9 of the junction bases match TRBD1. The nucleotide sequence is TGTGCCAGCAGTTGGGATACACAGGGGGCCACGCAAGAGACCCAGTACTTC. The resulting protein is CASSWDTQGATQETQYF.